The rows below give T cell receptor beta chains drawn from one sample of a study of OX40 agonist ivuxolimab in advanced cancers. The assay was immunoSEQ multiplex PCR, and TCRdb's table has in-frame clones only and misses some. Here the sample spans some 80,000 clones, approximately 91% being singletons. Source: CD4+ or CD8+ T cells sorted from blood, taken in a trial of the OX40 agonist ivuxolimab. The receptors shown here come from an adult with an advanced solid tumor such as melanoma, head and neck, liver or kidney cancer. The CDR3 runs from the conserved cysteine through the conserved F or W. Each record gives: J gene, D gene, V gene, CDR3 protein. D genes are given only for firm matches.

j_call: TRBJ2-1
d_call: -
v_call: TRBV11-2
cdr3_aa: CASSFGTASRQFF

j_call: TRBJ1-4
d_call: -
v_call: TRBV30
cdr3_aa: CAWSDLPGTVEKLFF

j_call: TRBJ1-4
d_call: -
v_call: TRBV18
cdr3_aa: CASSQQPATNEKLFF

j_call: TRBJ1-2
d_call: -
v_call: TRBV6-4
cdr3_aa: CASRGTYGYTF

j_call: TRBJ1-2
d_call: -
v_call: TRBV18
cdr3_aa: CASSPGALPYGYTF

j_call: TRBJ2-1
d_call: -
v_call: TRBV19
cdr3_aa: CASSLRVGDEQFF

j_call: TRBJ2-1
d_call: -
v_call: TRBV27
cdr3_aa: CASSIPGQWDEQFF

j_call: TRBJ1-4
d_call: -
v_call: TRBV4-1
cdr3_aa: CASSRGEGPPEKLFF

j_call: TRBJ2-7
d_call: -
v_call: TRBV11-2
cdr3_aa: CASSFNGYEQYF

j_call: TRBJ1-5
d_call: TRBD1
v_call: TRBV2
cdr3_aa: CASTQLYRDRGSQPQHF

j_call: TRBJ2-7
d_call: -
v_call: TRBV15
cdr3_aa: CATSSHRDSYEQYF

j_call: TRBJ2-1
d_call: TRBD2
v_call: TRBV6-5
cdr3_aa: CASSPLAGGDGEQFF

j_call: TRBJ2-7
d_call: -
v_call: TRBV27
cdr3_aa: CASSPLRGARYEQYF

j_call: TRBJ1-5
d_call: TRBD1
v_call: TRBV5-1
cdr3_aa: CASSPQGLRDQPQHF

j_call: TRBJ1-5
d_call: -
v_call: TRBV5-1
cdr3_aa: CASSLDAGEQPQHF

j_call: TRBJ2-6
d_call: TRBD1
v_call: TRBV19
cdr3_aa: CASSPRRDRGPGANVLTF

j_call: TRBJ2-1
d_call: TRBD2
v_call: TRBV7-8
cdr3_aa: CASEELAGETYEQFF

j_call: TRBJ1-2
d_call: -
v_call: TRBV5-4
cdr3_aa: CASSLGAERAGTF

j_call: TRBJ2-7
d_call: -
v_call: TRBV7-6
cdr3_aa: CASSLEAVGEQYF

j_call: TRBJ2-7
d_call: -
v_call: TRBV5-1
cdr3_aa: CASSRDPGYEQYF

j_call: TRBJ1-5
d_call: -
v_call: TRBV6-6
cdr3_aa: CASTVTGFYSNQPQHF

j_call: TRBJ1-1
d_call: -
v_call: TRBV6-1
cdr3_aa: CASSLTGRYTEAFF

j_call: TRBJ2-3
d_call: -
v_call: TRBV19
cdr3_aa: CASSFQPTSTDTQYF

j_call: TRBJ1-6
d_call: -
v_call: TRBV4-3
cdr3_aa: CASSQEATTGISPLHF

j_call: TRBJ2-2
d_call: -
v_call: TRBV5-1
cdr3_aa: CASNLGQASTGELFF

j_call: TRBJ2-7
d_call: TRBD1
v_call: TRBV4-1
cdr3_aa: CASSQITGTVYEQYF

j_call: TRBJ2-7
d_call: -
v_call: TRBV27
cdr3_aa: CASGPRPEKGEQYF

j_call: TRBJ1-1
d_call: -
v_call: TRBV30
cdr3_aa: CAWSRDGDTEAFF

j_call: TRBJ1-1
d_call: -
v_call: TRBV29-1
cdr3_aa: CSVGRQGLNTEAFF

j_call: TRBJ2-7
d_call: -
v_call: TRBV4-1
cdr3_aa: CASSQEFYELVGPSYEQYF